This passage covers 30 T cell receptor beta chains from one sample sequenced in a study of T cell responses to AZD1222 COVID-19 vaccine. Clones were read by immunoSEQ multiplex PCR, and TCRdb kept only the in-frame ones, dropping some. Of more than 140,000 clones listed, approximately 90% are singletons. The input for sequencing was peripheral blood, taken on day 0 of AZD1222 vaccination. The receptors stem from an adult in good health.

The chain couples TRBV28 to TRBJ1-5; perhaps TRBD1 as D (6 bases). Between the trimmed V and J ends, which lost 6 bases and 7 bases, there was a span of 19 bases. The germline gives CDR1 MDHEN, CDR2 SYDVKM. This CDR3 is 15 amino acids long. In DNA, the CDR3 is TGTGCCAGCAGATTCCCCGGGGGGCCGGGACAGCCCCAGCATTTT. Its translation is CASRFPGGPGQPQHF.

This chain connects TRBV10-3 to TRBJ2-7, with D possibly being TRBD1 or TRBD2 (5 bases each). Trimming pared 4 bases from V and 2 bases from J, leaving 15 bases between. From germline, CDR1 is ENHRY and CDR2 SYGVKD. The CDR3 has 15 residues. This CDR3 reads CAISVGTQGAYEQYF. CDR3 nucleotide sequence: TGTGCCATCAGTGTGGGGACCCAGGGAGCCTACGAGCAGTACTTC.

V and J are TRBV24-1 and TRBJ2-3; no reliable D call. Germline lookup yields CDR1 KGHDR and CDR2 SFDVKD. This CDR3 is built from 13 residues. V was cut by 5 bases and J by 4 bases, with 9 bases left in between. DNA for the CDR3: TGTGCCACCAGTGTTCCGGGCGCAGATACGCAGTATTTT. As protein: CATSVPGADTQYF.

This rearrangement joins TRBV27 to TRBJ1-6, with a possible D match to TRBD1 (6 bases). Germline lookup yields CDR1 MNHEY and CDR2 SMNVEV (reference sequence). V lost 6 bases and J lost 4, with 16 bases in between. CDR3 length equals 16 residues. In DNA form, the CDR3 reads TGTGCCAGCAGCCCGGGACACCTCCAGTATAATTCACCCCTCCACTTT. Its translation is CASSPGHLQYNSPLHF.

The CDR3 here is CASTKGYGYTF. The CDR3 DNA is TGTGCCAGCACAAAGGGCTATGGCTACACCTTC. The chain has TRBV28 and TRBJ1-2; unclear D gene. The CDR3 totals 11 residues. Trimming removed 7 bases from V and 4 bases from J, with 7 bases in between. Germline CDR1 MDHEN, CDR2 SYDVKM.

This chain joins TRBV19 and TRBJ2-3; 9 bases fit TRBD2. CDR1 and CDR2 from the germline V gene are LNHDA and SQIVND (reference sequence). CDR3 length: 16 residues. V lost 6 bases to trimming and J lost 2 bases; unmatched junction nucleotides: 9. The CDR3 here is CASRSGTSPHTDTQYF. In nucleotides, the CDR3 is TGTGCCAGTAGATCCGGGACTAGCCCACACACAGATACGCAGTATTTT.

This clone showed up just a few times. This chain uses TRBV6-5 with TRBJ1-2, with D unresolved. There are 14 residues in the CDR3. Germline lookup yields CDR1 MNHEY and CDR2 SVGAGI. Trimming left V 5 bases short and J 2 bases short, with 12 bases between. The CDR3 loop is CASSPGQANYGYTF. As DNA, the CDR3 is TGTGCCAGCAGTCCCGGGCAGGCCAACTATGGCTACACCTTC.

This clone was detected a few times. CDR3 region: CASSLGVAPQSYNEQFF. CDR3 DNA: TGTGCCAGCAGCTTGGGGGTAGCACCCCAAAGTTACAATGAGCAGTTCTTC. The rearrangement uses TRBV5-5 and TRBJ2-1; no definite D call. CDR3 length: 17 amino acids. The germline V gene encodes CDR1 SGHKS and CDR2 YYEKEE (reference sequence). Trimming removed 0 bases at V and 4 bases at J, with 17 bases between.

The CDR3: CASSLAGETQYF. The CDR3 region has the DNA TGTGCCAGCAGCTTAGCCGGGGAGACCCAGTACTTC. The chain combines TRBV7-2 with TRBJ2-5; D remains unclear. From germline, CDR1 is SGHTA and CDR2 FQGNSA. V gave up 0 bases and J gave up 5 bases, with 4 bases separating them. The CDR3 contains 12 residues.

A few counts support this clone. This chain links TRBV5-1 with TRBJ2-7, with D tentatively TRBD1 (5 bases). There are 13 residues in the CDR3. Germline CDR1 and CDR2: SGHRS and YFSETQ. With 5 bases removed from V and 2 bases from J, the gap between germline ends came to 11 bases. The CDR3 DNA reads as TGCGCCAGCAGTCATGACAGCGCCTACGAGCAGTACTTC. Encoded protein: CASSHDSAYEQYF.

V gene TRBV12-5 combines with J gene TRBJ2-1, with TRBD2 matching 7 bases. Per germline, CDR1 LGHNT and CDR2 FRNRAP. The CDR3 runs to 16 residues. Unmatched junction bases numbered 10, after V lost 0 bases and J lost 8 bases. The CDR3 is CASGLVLGRGWHEQFF. In DNA form, the CDR3 reads TGTGCTAGTGGTTTGGTACTGGGGCGGGGGTGGCATGAGCAGTTCTTC.

This chain uses TRBV7-2 with TRBJ2-2; D is uncertain. The germline CDR1 and CDR2 sequences are SGHTA and FQGNSA. V was pared by 1 base and J by 1 base, with 4 bases between. This CDR3 spans 14 amino acids. CDR3 in DNA: TGTGCCAGCAGCTTAGTGTGGAACACCGGGGAGCTGTTTTTT. It encodes CASSLVWNTGELFF.

The genes are TRBV5-1 and TRBJ2-7; TRBD2 is a possible D gene (7 bases). This CDR3 contains 14 residues. Per the germline V gene, CDR1 is SGHRS and CDR2 is YFSETQ. Trimming removed 4 bases from V and 4 bases from J, with 15 bases in between. This CDR3 reads CASSAAGGPYEQYF. The CDR3 DNA reads TGCGCCAGCAGCGCGGCCGGGGGGCCGTACGAGCAGTACTTC. Based on the CDR3 plus reference TRBV5-1 and TRBJ2-7, the full variable domain is KAGVTQTPRYLIKTRGQQVTLSCSPISGHRSVSWYQQTPGQGLQFLFEYFSETQRNKGNFPGRFSGRQFSNSRSEMNVSTLELGDSALYLCASSAAGGPYEQYFGPGTRLTVT.

The CDR3 sequence is CASQTSFYNSPLHF. The CDR3 nucleotides read TGTGCCAGCCAGACTTCCTTCTATAATTCACCCCTCCACTTT. The rearrangement links TRBV28 to TRBJ1-6; D call uncertain. The CDR3 length is 14 residues. Trimming stripped 8 bases from V and 3 bases from J, with 11 bases between. Germline-derived CDR1 and CDR2 are MDHEN and SYDVKM.

This clone occurred once. The rearrangement uses TRBV5-1 and TRBJ2-1, with TRBD1 identical over 7 bases. Trimming removed 3 bases from V and 0 bases from J; junction bases left unmatched: 9. The CDR3 is 17 residues long. Germline V CDR1 and CDR2: SGHRS, YFSETQ. This CDR3 reads CASSSSRQGSSYNEQFF. The CDR3 DNA is TGCGCCAGCAGCTCCAGCCGACAGGGATCCTCCTACAATGAGCAGTTCTTC.

The V gene is TRBV28, the J gene TRBJ2-7, with a possible D match to TRBD2 (5 bases). The germline V gene encodes CDR1 MDHEN and CDR2 SYDVKM. This CDR3 comprises 12 residues. The V end lost 4 bases, the J end lost 2 bases, and 6 bases lay between the germline ends. The chain's CDR3 is CASSSGAYEQYF. The CDR3 DNA reads as TGTGCCAGCAGTTCCGGGGCCTACGAGCAGTACTTC.

This rearrangement joins TRBV7-8 to TRBJ1-1, with TRBD1 matching 7 bases. The CDR3 consists of 16 residues. V was clipped by 3 bases and J by 0 bases; unmatched bases: 7. Looked up from germline, CDR1 is SGHVS and CDR2 is FQNEAQ. The CDR3 DNA reads as TGTGCCAGCAGCTTGGAACAGGGGAACATGAACACTGAAGCTTTCTTT. Translating gives CASSLEQGNMNTEAFF.

This chain connects TRBV6-6 to TRBJ2-7; possible D gene TRBD2, 6 bases. The CDR3 sequence is 14 residues long. Germline CDR1 and CDR2: MNHNY and SVGAGI (reference sequence). Trimming left V 7 bases short and J 1 base short, with 14 bases between. In DNA form, the CDR3 reads TGTGCCAGCACCCAAGCGGGCAGATCCTACGAGCAGTACTTC. Its translation is CASTQAGRSYEQYF.

The rearrangement links TRBV28 to TRBJ2-1; 10 bases map to TRBD2. J gave up 4 bases and V 8 bases, and 2 bases lay outside the gene matches. Germline V gene data show CDR1 as MDHEN and CDR2 as SYDVKM. The CDR3 consists of 13 residues. CDR3 region: CASLAGVYNEQFF. DNA for the CDR3: TGTGCCAGCCTAGCGGGAGTGTACAATGAGCAGTTCTTC.

The table lists this clone with a count of one. V and J are TRBV2 and TRBJ2-7; D unresolved. Germline values: CDR1 SNHLY, CDR2 FYNNEI. V lost 0 bases to trimming and J lost 2 bases, with 2 bases between them. This CDR3 is built from 12 residues. The CDR3 region has the DNA TGTGCCAGCAGTGAAGCAGCCTACGAGCAGTACTTC. It encodes CASSEAAYEQYF.

The rearrangement links TRBV4-2 to TRBJ1-6; D not certain. Trimming pared 3 bases from V and 3 bases from J, leaving 9 bases between. CDR1 and CDR2 from the germline V gene are LGHNA and YNFKEQ. The CDR3 sequence is 15 residues long. The CDR3 DNA reads as TGTGCCAGCAGCCAGAACAGAAACTATAATTCACCCCTCCACTTT. It encodes CASSQNRNYNSPLHF.

The V call is TRBV28, the J call TRBJ1-3, with D maybe TRBD1 (6 bases). Trimming removed 6 bases from V and 4 bases from J, with 10 bases in between. Germline loops: CDR1 MDHEN, CDR2 SYDVKM. The CDR3 runs to 13 residues. CDR3 loop: CASRVTGGNTIYF. CDR3 nucleotide sequence: TGTGCCAGCAGGGTGACAGGAGGAAACACCATATATTTT.

The CDR3 loop is CASSPRTGREPLHF. The CDR3 bases are TGTGCCAGCAGCCCACGGACAGGGAGGGAACCCCTCCACTTT. V usage is TRBV7-2 and J usage is TRBJ1-6, with 8 bases fitting TRBD1. CDR1 is SGHTA, CDR2 FQGNSA, per germline. The J segment lost 12 bases and the V segment lost 5 bases, leaving 9 bases of the junction unmatched. CDR3 length equals 14 residues.

The chain is built from TRBV19 and TRBJ1-1; tentatively, D is TRBD1 (5 bases). Germline V gene data show CDR1 as LNHDA and CDR2 as SQIVND (reference sequence). The length of the CDR3 is 14 residues. The ends were cut back, 6 bases at V and 1 base at J, with 12 bases in the middle. Here the CDR3 reads CASRYGATNTEAFF. The DNA for the CDR3 is TGTGCCAGTAGGTACGGGGCGACGAACACTGAAGCTTTCTTT.

CDR3 bases: TGTGCCAGCAGCTTATGGGCGGGAGAGGGAGAGACCCAGTACTTC. Translated, it gives CASSLWAGEGETQYF. This sequence joins TRBV7-3 and TRBJ2-5, with TRBD2 matching 7 bases. The germline V gene has CDR1 SGHTA and CDR2 FQGTGA. The length of the CDR3 is 15 residues. J was trimmed by 4 bases and V by 2 bases; bases with no gene match: 7.

V is TRBV21-1 and J is TRBJ2-1; TRBD2 is the table's D call and was not checked against the DNA. TRBV21-1 is termed a pseudogene. This CDR3 region has 13 residues. The CDR3 sequence is CASSTGLRGEQFF. Here the CDR3 DNA reads TGTGCCAGCAGCACCGGACTACGCGGTGAGCAGTTCTTC.

This clone came up once. The rearrangement uses TRBV7-8 and TRBJ2-2; weak D call: TRBD1 (6 bases). The CDR3 totals 16 residues. Trimming left V 5 bases short and J 5 bases short, with 18 bases between. Germline V gene sequence: CDR1 SGHVS, CDR2 FQNEAQ. The CDR3 is CASSPRQAKGTGELFF. The CDR3 nucleotides are TGTGCCAGCAGCCCCCGACAGGCAAAGGGTACCGGGGAGCTGTTTTTT.

The chain has TRBV25-1 and TRBJ2-5; D is unresolved. The germline CDR1 and CDR2 sequences are MGHDK and SYGVNS. The ends were cut back, 6 bases at V and 3 bases at J, with 23 bases in the middle. This CDR3 has 17 residues. CDR3: CASSSTTPGRKEETQYF. CDR3 sequence (DNA): TGTGCCAGCAGCTCAACCACCCCCGGACGGAAAGAAGAGACCCAGTACTTC.

The rearrangement links TRBV10-3 to TRBJ2-1; 14 bases match TRBD2. V lost 2 bases to trimming and J lost 9 bases; unmatched junction nucleotides: 3. There are 15 residues in the CDR3. CDR1 and CDR2 (germline): ENHRY, SYGVKD. Written as DNA, the CDR3 is TGTGCCATCAGTGAGGACGGACTAGCGGGGGGTGAGCAGTTCTTC. This codes for CAISEDGLAGGEQFF.

The chain recombines TRBV12-3 or TRBV12-4 with TRBJ2-7; D uncertain. The CDR3 has 11 amino acids. The V and J ends lost 3 bases and 3 bases respectively, with 3 bases between them. The DNA for the CDR3 is TGTGCCAGCAGTTTTTTCTACGAGCAGTACTTC. Protein: CASSFFYEQYF.